The rows below give T cell receptor beta chains drawn from one sample of a study of identical twins. MiXCR, applied by TCRdb to the 5' RACE reads, yields one record per CDR3 protein. The sample contains some 760,000 distinct CDR3 sequences, 15% to 20% of which appear only once. These same records also appear under a second study, on T cells expressing NK-cell markers.

Specimen: PBMCs. Receptor source: a woman between 18 and 30 years old in good health. CDR3s include the opening cysteine and the closing phenylalanine or tryptophan. D genes are given only for firm matches. Rows may omit the clone size; those that give it use once, few, many or a size class.

>TRBV6-6|.|TRBJ1-4|.
CASRDTGGEKLFF
TGTGCCAGCAGGGATACAGGAGGCGAAAAACTGTTTTTT
>TRBV5-1|.|TRBJ2-7|.
CASGLKTSLHEQYF
TGCGCCAGCGGTCTGAAGACATCCCTCCACGAGCAGTACTTC
>TRBV11-2|TRBD2|TRBJ2-3|.
CASSLGLLAGVTDTQYF
TGTGCCAGCAGCTTAGGCCTACTAGCGGGAGTGACAGATACGCAGTATTTT
>TRBV27|.|TRBJ2-3|.
CASSFADAYTDTQYF
TGTGCCAGCAGTTTTGCGGATGCATACACAGATACGCAGTATTTT
>TRBV20-1|TRBD1|TRBJ2-4|few
CSTGDQTKNIQYF
TGCAGTACAGGGGACCAAACCAAAAACATTCAGTACTTC
>TRBV20-1|.|TRBJ2-3|few
CSAQRRTDTQYF
TGCAGTGCCCAACGCCGCACAGATACGCAGTATTTT
>TRBV12-3/TRBV12-4|TRBD2|TRBJ2-1|few
CASSDPGLGNVEQFF
TGTGCCAGCAGCGACCCTGGACTAGGGAATGTTGAGCAGTTCTTC
>TRBV24-1|TRBD2|TRBJ2-3|few
CATSDMTSGTDTQYF
TGTGCCACCAGTGACATGACTAGCGGGACAGATACGCAGTATTTT
>TRBV9|.|TRBJ2-3|.
CASSRGERFTQYF
TGTGCCAGCAGCCGGGGTGAAAGGTTCACGCAGTATTTT
>TRBV7-9|.|TRBJ2-1|.
CATGGMGEQFF
TGTGCCACCGGGGGAATGGGTGAGCAGTTCTTC
>TRBV10-3|TRBD1|TRBJ1-3|few
CAIGTGGSGNTIYF
TGTGCCATCGGGACAGGGGGCTCTGGAAACACCATATATTTT
>TRBV4-2|.|TRBJ1-1|few
CASSQRGSGNTEAFF
TGTGCCAGCAGCCAACGGGGATCGGGGAACACTGAAGCTTTCTTT
>TRBV6-5|.|TRBJ2-3|.
CASSYSRLSATFTDTQYF
TGTGCCAGCAGTTACTCCCGCCTCTCGGCTACTTTCACAGATACGCAGTATTTT
>TRBV7-8|.|TRBJ2-3|.
CASSLIFRTATDTQYF
TGTGCCAGCAGCTTAATTTTTAGGACAGCCACAGATACGCAGTATTTT